This TCR beta chain was identified during a study of T cells in Graves' hyperthyroidism and ophthalmopathy. Researchers took RNA transcripts and amplified the TCR beta CDR3 regions from them. Initially, a first-round RT-PCR of the TCR CDR3 employed the HTBI primer set. TCRdb re-called the multiplex PCR reads with MiXCR, one entry per CDR3 protein. The table shows under 400,000 distinct CDR3 sequences, with approximately 13% occurring only once. Study-wide points: Most thyroid clonotypes with frequency above 0.001 were detected in blood.

With respect to this clonotype: Its matching antigen is unknown.

In patients aged 18 to 65, hyperthyroidism was newly diagnosed, with duration under 2 months. The PBMCs were sourced from fresh peripheral blood (around 9.9 ml). This CDR3 spans 15 amino acids. Trimming removed 5 bases from V and 1 base from J, with 13 bases in between. The germline CDR1 and CDR2 sequences are SEHNR and FQNEAQ (reference sequence). This receptor was identified in a woman in her sixties or seventies with Graves' hyperthyroidism. Sample: blood. The chain uses TRBV7-9 and TRBJ2-3; D perhaps matches TRBD2 (5 bases). DNA for the CDR3: TGTGCCAGCAGCCCCTTTTTGCGGGGCACAGATACGCAGTATTTT. It specifies CASSPFLRGTDTQYF.